These 11 T cell receptor beta chains came from one sample sequenced in a study of cytomegalovirus exposure and HLA in healthy donors. The repertoire was sequenced with immunoSEQ multiplex PCR; TCRdb's copy has only in-frame clones and lacks some. The sample holds hundreds of thousands of clones, 75% to 90% seen once. The sequencing input was PBMCs. The receptors originated from a woman aged 18-35 years in good health and CMV-seronegative.

With regard to this clone: The same CDR3 arises from other DNA sequences in this sample as well. The J gene is TRBJ2-3, the V gene TRBV6-5; 10 nucleotides agree with TRBD2. Germline CDR1 MNHEY, CDR2 SVGAGI. The V segment lost 8 bases and the J segment 0 bases; nucleotides outside the gene matches: 2. CDR3 length: 14 residues. CDR3: CASRTSGSTDTQYF. CDR3 coding DNA: TGTGCCAGCCGGACTAGCGGTAGCACAGATACGCAGTATTTT.

The chain is built from TRBV28 and TRBJ2-1; D might be TRBD2 (5 bases). The CDR3 contains 14 residues. Per the germline V gene, CDR1 is MDHEN and CDR2 is SYDVKM. Trimming left V 2 bases short and J 5 bases short, with 10 bases between. CDR3 bases: TGTGCCAGCAGTTTAAAGGACTTCGACAATGAGCAGTTCTTC. Residues: CASSLKDFDNEQFF.

V usage is TRBV25-1 and J usage is TRBJ2-2, with D unresolved. Per the germline V gene, CDR1 is MGHDK and CDR2 is SYGVNS. The V end was cut by 5 bases, the J end by 1 base, with 8 bases between. The CDR3 extends over 14 amino acids. The CDR3 DNA follows: TGTGCCAGCAGTCCGACGGGGAACACCGGGGAGCTGTTTTTT. It encodes CASSPTGNTGELFF.

This clone was counted a single time. The V and J genes are TRBV27 and TRBJ1-1; TRBD1 aligns across 7 bases. The CDR3 has 14 residues. The germline V gene has CDR1 MNHEY and CDR2 SMNVEV (reference sequence). V lost 5 bases, J lost 8 bases, and 11 bases stayed unmatched. CDR3 amino acids: CASSAQRAGGEAFF. In DNA form, the CDR3 reads TGTGCCAGCAGTGCCCAAAGGGCAGGGGGAGAAGCTTTCTTT.

The chain employs TRBV18 and TRBJ2-7; 8 positions agree with TRBD1. V shed 3 bases and J 3 bases; nucleotides not matched to a gene: 10. There are 16 residues in the CDR3. CDR1 and CDR2 (germline): KGHSH, LQKENI. The CDR3 DNA follows: TGTGCCAGCTCACCGAGTACGGGACAGGTCGTCTACGAGCAGTACTTC. It codes for CASSPSTGQVVYEQYF.

This chain joins TRBV30 and TRBJ1-3; D call uncertain. Trimming left V 3 bases short and J 4 bases short, with 13 bases between. This CDR3 is 14 amino acids long. CDR1 is GTSNPN and CDR2 is SVGIG in the germline V gene (reference sequence). The CDR3 spells CAWRWREGGNTIYF. In DNA form, the CDR3 reads TGTGCCTGGAGATGGAGGGAGGGAGGAAACACCATATATTTT.

This clone was counted once. J is TRBJ2-7 and V is TRBV6-1, with unresolved D. With 3 bases removed from V and 3 bases from J, the gap between germline ends came to 18 bases. The CDR3 loop spans 16 amino acids. Germline loops: CDR1 MNHNS, CDR2 SASEGT. The CDR3 protein is CASSDDVNVPIYEQYF. The DNA of the CDR3 is TGTGCCAGCAGTGACGATGTAAATGTCCCTATCTACGAGCAGTACTTC.

V and J are TRBV7-2 and TRBJ2-1; 9 positions agree with TRBD2. The CDR3 contains 14 residues. CDR1 SGHTA and CDR2 FQGNSA come from the germline V gene. V trimming: 1 base; J trimming: 8 bases; junction bases outside the gene matches: 3. As DNA, the CDR3 is TGTGCCAGCAGCTTAGTGGGCGGGAGGGATGAGCAGTTCTTC. Amino acids: CASSLVGGRDEQFF.

The chain has TRBV27 and TRBJ1-5; the match to TRBD1 covers 8 bases. Losses at the gene ends were 5 bases for V and 7 bases for J; bases not matched to a gene: 10. This CDR3 is 15 amino acids long. Germline assignment: CDR1 MNHEY and CDR2 SMNVEV (reference sequence). The CDR3 nucleotides read TGTGCCAGCAGTCCCGGGACAGGTCCGGGGCAGCCCCAGCATTTT. Translation: CASSPGTGPGQPQHF.

This clone was counted between two and nine times. Here the CDR3 DNA reads TGTGCCAGCAGTTTGGAGGAAGACTATGGCTACACCTTC. As protein: CASSLEEDYGYTF. V and J are TRBV13 and TRBJ1-2; D gene unclear. Germline values: CDR1 PRHDT, CDR2 FYEKMQ (reference sequence). The germline V and J ends were trimmed by 6 bases and 3 bases, with 11 bases remaining between them. The CDR3 extends over 13 amino acids.

The V call is TRBV12-5, the J call TRBJ1-2; D call uncertain. The ends were cut back, 6 bases at V and 3 bases at J, with 17 bases in the middle. Germline V gives CDR1 LGHNT, CDR2 FRNRAP. CDR3 size: 15 residues. Written as DNA, the CDR3 is TGTGCTAGTGGCGTCGGGTCAGAAAGGCACTATGGCTACACCTTC. It encodes CASGVGSERHYGYTF. The variable domain in full, with the rest retrieved from reference TRBV12-5 and TRBJ1-2, is DARVTQTPRHKVTEMGQEVTMRCQPILGHNTVFWYRQTMMQGLELLAYFRNRAPLDDSGMPKDRFSAEMPDATLATLKIQPSEPRDSAVYFCASGVGSERHYGYTFGSGTRLTVV.